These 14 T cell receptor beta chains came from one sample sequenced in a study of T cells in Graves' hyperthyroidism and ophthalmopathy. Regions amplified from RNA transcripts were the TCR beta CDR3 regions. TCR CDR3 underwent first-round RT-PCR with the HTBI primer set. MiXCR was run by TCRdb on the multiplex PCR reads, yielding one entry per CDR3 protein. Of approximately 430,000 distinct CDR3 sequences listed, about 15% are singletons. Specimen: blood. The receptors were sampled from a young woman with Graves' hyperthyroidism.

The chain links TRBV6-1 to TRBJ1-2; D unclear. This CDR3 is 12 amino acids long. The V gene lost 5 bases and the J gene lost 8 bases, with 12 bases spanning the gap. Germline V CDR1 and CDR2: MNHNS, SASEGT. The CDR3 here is CASSPFGGGYTF. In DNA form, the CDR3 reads TGTGCCAGCAGTCCGTTCGGAGGAGGCTACACCTTC.

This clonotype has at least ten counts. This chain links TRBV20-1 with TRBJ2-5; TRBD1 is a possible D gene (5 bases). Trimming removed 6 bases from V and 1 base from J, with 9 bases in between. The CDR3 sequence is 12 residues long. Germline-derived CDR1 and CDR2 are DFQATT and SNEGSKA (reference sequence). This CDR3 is CSAGRGQETQYF. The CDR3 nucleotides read TGCAGTGCGGGAAGGGGCCAAGAGACCCAGTACTTC.

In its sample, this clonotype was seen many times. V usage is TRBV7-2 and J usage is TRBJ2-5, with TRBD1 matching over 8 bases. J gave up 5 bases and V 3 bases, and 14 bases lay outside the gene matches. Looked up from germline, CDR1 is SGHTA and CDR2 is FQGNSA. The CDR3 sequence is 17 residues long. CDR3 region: CASSFTPLGQGRETQYF. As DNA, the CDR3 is TGTGCCAGCAGCTTTACCCCCCTAGGACAGGGCCGGGAGACCCAGTACTTC.

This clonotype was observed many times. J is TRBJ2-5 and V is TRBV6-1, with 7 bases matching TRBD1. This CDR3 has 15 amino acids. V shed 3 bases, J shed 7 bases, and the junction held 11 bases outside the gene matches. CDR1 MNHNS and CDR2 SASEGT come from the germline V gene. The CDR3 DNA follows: TGTGCCAGCAGTGACCCAGACAGGGCCTCGGTGACCCAGTACTTC. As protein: CASSDPDRASVTQYF.

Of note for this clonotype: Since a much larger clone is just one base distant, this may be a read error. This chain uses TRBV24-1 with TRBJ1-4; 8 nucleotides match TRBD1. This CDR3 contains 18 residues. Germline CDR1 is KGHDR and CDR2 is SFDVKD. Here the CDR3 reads CATGDPRDRSATNEKLFF. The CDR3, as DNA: TGTGCCACCGGTGACCCGAGGGACAGGTCTGCAACTAATGAAAAACTGTTTTTT.

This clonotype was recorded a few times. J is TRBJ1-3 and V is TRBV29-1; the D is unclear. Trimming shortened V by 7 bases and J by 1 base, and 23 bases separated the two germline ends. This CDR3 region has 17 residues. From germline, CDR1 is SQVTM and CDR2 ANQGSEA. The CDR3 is CSARGPGWPGSGNTIYF. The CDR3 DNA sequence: TGCAGCGCTCGAGGGCCAGGTTGGCCCGGTTCTGGAAACACCATATATTTT.

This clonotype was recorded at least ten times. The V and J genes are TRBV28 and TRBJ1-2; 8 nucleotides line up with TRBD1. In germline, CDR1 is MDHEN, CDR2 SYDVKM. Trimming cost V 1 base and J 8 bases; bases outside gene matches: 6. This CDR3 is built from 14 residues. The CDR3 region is CASSLSGGAEGYTF. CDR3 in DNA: TGTGCCAGCAGTTTATCAGGGGGCGCGGAAGGCTACACCTTC.

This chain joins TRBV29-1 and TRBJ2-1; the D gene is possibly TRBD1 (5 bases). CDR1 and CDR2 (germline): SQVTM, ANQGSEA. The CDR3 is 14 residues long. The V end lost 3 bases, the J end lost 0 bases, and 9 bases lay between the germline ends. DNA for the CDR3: TGCAGCGTTGATGGGGCTTCCTCCTACAATGAGCAGTTCTTC. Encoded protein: CSVDGASSYNEQFF.

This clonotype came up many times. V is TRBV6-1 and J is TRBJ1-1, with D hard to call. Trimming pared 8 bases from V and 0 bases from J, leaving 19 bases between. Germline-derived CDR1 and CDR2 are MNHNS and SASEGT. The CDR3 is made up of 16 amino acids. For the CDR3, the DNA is TGTGCCAGCCCCTCCCCTCTCAGACCGATGAACACTGAAGCTTTCTTT. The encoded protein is CASPSPLRPMNTEAFF.

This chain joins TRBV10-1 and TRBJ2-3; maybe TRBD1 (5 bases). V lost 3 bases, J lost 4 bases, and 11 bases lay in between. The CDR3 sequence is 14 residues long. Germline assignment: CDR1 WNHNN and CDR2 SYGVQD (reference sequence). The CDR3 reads CASSEARASDTQYF. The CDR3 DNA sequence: TGCGCCAGCAGTGAAGCCAGGGCCTCAGATACGCAGTATTTT.

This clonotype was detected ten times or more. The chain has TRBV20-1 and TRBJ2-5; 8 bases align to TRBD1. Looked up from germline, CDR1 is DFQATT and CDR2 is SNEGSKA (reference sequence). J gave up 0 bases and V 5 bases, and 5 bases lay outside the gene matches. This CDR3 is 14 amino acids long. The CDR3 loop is CSAFQGAHQETQYF. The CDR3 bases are TGCAGTGCTTTCCAGGGGGCGCACCAAGAGACCCAGTACTTC.

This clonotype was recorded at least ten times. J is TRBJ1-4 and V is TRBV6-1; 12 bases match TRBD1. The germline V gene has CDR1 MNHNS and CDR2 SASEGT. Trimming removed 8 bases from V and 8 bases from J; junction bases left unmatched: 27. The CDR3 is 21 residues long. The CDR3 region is CASHKHRSGTGGVRLREKLFF. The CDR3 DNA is TGTGCCAGCCACAAACACAGATCCGGGACAGGGGGCGTGAGGTTACGGGAAAAACTGTTTTTT.

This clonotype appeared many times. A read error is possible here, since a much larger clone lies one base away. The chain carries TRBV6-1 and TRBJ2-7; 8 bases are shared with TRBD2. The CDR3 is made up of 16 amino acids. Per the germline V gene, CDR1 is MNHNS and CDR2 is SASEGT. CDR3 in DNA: TGTGCCAGCAGTGAAGTCGGTAATAGCGGGGCCTACAAGCAGTACTTC. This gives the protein CASSEVGNSGAYKQYF.

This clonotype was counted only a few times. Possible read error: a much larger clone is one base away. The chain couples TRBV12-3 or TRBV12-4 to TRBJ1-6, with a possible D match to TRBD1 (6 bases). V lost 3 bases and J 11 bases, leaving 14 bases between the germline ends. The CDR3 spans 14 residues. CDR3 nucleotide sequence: TGTGCCAGCAGTTTTGGCAGGGGAAATCCACCCCTCCACTTT. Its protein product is CASSFGRGNPPLHF.